A selection of T cell receptor beta chains follows, all from one sample in a study of cytomegalovirus exposure and HLA in healthy donors. Produced via immunoSEQ multiplex PCR; TCRdb's table is partial and in-frame only. The sample holds around 200,000 clones, over 60% seen once. Sequencing input: PBMCs. Source of these receptors: a male donor in good health and CMV-seronegative. CDR3s include the opening cysteine and the closing phenylalanine or tryptophan. A D gene is named only where the DNA matches it firmly. Size is stated for part of the rows, as once, few or many counts, or as a class when the clone is expanded.

cdr3_aa cdr3_nt clone_size v_call d_call j_call
CASSYLQGNTIYF TGTGCCAGCAGTTATCTCCAGGGAAACACCATATATTTT . TRBV6-5 . TRBJ1-3
CASSLVLGGETEAFF TGTGCCAGCAGCTTAGTTCTAGGGGGCGAGACTGAAGCTTTCTTT . TRBV7-2 TRBD1 TRBJ1-1
CASSLTLTSGSYEQYF TGCGCCAGCAGCTTAACCCTGACTAGCGGGAGCTACGAGCAGTACTTC . TRBV5-1 TRBD2 TRBJ2-7
CAWSVRTSDNSYEQYF TGTGCCTGGAGTGTACGGACTAGCGATAACTCCTACGAGCAGTACTTC . TRBV30 TRBD2 TRBJ2-7
CASSLAGSSYNEQFF TGTGCCAGCAGTTTAGCGGGGTCCTCCTACAATGAGCAGTTCTTC . TRBV27 . TRBJ2-1
CASSLLTPRGHSPLHF TGTGCCAGCAGTTTATTAACTCCTAGGGGGCATTCACCCCTCCACTTT . TRBV27 TRBD1 TRBJ1-6
CAWSGDSLASPLHF TGTGCCTGGAGTGGGGACAGTCTGGCATCACCCCTCCACTTT . TRBV30 TRBD1 TRBJ1-6
CASSYSGSTYEQYF TGTGCCAGCAGTTACTCGGGCAGTACCTACGAGCAGTACTTC . TRBV6-6 . TRBJ2-7
CASRSGRRYNEQFF TGTGCCAGCCGTAGCGGGAGACGGTACAATGAGCAGTTCTTC . TRBV4-2 TRBD2 TRBJ2-1
CASSSPAGGLTGELFF TGTGCCAGCAGCTCCCCGGCAGGGGGGCTCACCGGGGAGCTGTTTTTT few TRBV11-2 . TRBJ2-2
CASSGEGVGYEQYF TGTGCCAGCAGTGGCGAGGGGGTTGGGTACGAGCAGTACTTC . TRBV6-4 . TRBJ2-7
CASGGVAVLGNEQYF TGTGCCAGCGGGGGGGTAGCGGTCCTTGGGAACGAGCAGTACTTC . TRBV27 TRBD2 TRBJ2-7
CAATFDRVRNTEAFF TGTGCCGCCACGTTCGACAGGGTTAGGAACACTGAAGCTTTCTTT . TRBV6-6 TRBD1 TRBJ1-1
CASSQPGGIQETQYF TGTGCCAGCTCACAACCAGGGGGTATCCAAGAGACCCAGTACTTC . TRBV18 TRBD1 TRBJ2-5
CASSPRDSLRQETQYF TGTGCCAGCAGTCCCCGGGACAGCCTAAGACAAGAGACCCAGTACTTC . TRBV27 TRBD1 TRBJ2-5
CASSQSRGAGRGVDTQYF TGTGCCAGCAGCCAATCCCGCGGGGCGGGCCGGGGCGTGGATACGCAGTATTTT once TRBV7-2 . TRBJ2-3
CASSLEGRGHETQYF TGCGCCAGCAGCTTGGAGGGCAGGGGGCACGAGACCCAGTACTTC . TRBV5-1 TRBD1 TRBJ2-5
CASSLRVGQEAFF TGCGCCAGCAGTTTGAGGGTAGGACAGGAAGCTTTCTTT . TRBV5-1 . TRBJ1-1
CASSPGREGRYEQYF TGTGCCAGCAGCCCGGGCCGGGAGGGCCGGTATGAGCAGTACTTC . TRBV5-4 TRBD2 TRBJ2-7
CASSLEAGGREQYF TGTGCCAGCAGCTTGGAGGCGGGGGGGCGCGAGCAGTACTTC once TRBV5-4 TRBD2 TRBJ2-7
CASSVSGAQGGSEAFF TGTGCCAGCAGCGTATCCGGCGCCCAGGGGGGAAGTGAAGCTTTCTTT . TRBV9 TRBD1 TRBJ1-1
CASSPSGLPSTDTQYF TGTGCCAGCAGTCCTTCGGGACTGCCTTCCACAGATACGCAGTATTTT once TRBV28 . TRBJ2-3
CASSMYRGNTEAFF TGTGCCAGTAGTATGTACAGGGGGAACACTGAAGCTTTCTTT . TRBV19 TRBD1 TRBJ1-1
CASSDGTGYQPQHF TGTGCCAGCAGCGACGGGACAGGGTATCAGCCCCAGCATTTT . TRBV9 TRBD1 TRBJ1-5
CASSPRQRGSSYEQYF TGTGCCAGCAGCCCCCGTCAGCGGGGGTCCTCCTACGAGCAGTACTTC . TRBV9 TRBD2 TRBJ2-7
CASKRTGNEKLFF TGTGCCAGCAAGCGAACGGGGAATGAAAAACTGTTTTTT . TRBV19 . TRBJ1-4
CAISRDSTEAFF TGTGCCATCTCCAGGGACAGCACTGAAGCTTTCTTT . TRBV10-3 TRBD1 TRBJ1-1
CASSGGTGNTEAFF TGTGCCAGCAGCGGTGGGACAGGGAACACTGAAGCTTTCTTT . TRBV2 TRBD1 TRBJ1-1
CASSLHWLAGGEQFF TGCGCCAGCAGCTTGCATTGGTTAGCGGGAGGGGAGCAGTTCTTC . TRBV5-1 TRBD2 TRBJ2-1
CASSVGAGWYEQYF TGTGCCAGCAGCGTAGGGGCGGGGTGGTACGAGCAGTACTTC . TRBV9 . TRBJ2-7
CSVATGGVSTDQPQHF TGCAGCGTTGCAACAGGGGGAGTCTCTACCGATCAGCCCCAGCATTTT once TRBV29-1 TRBD1 TRBJ1-5
CASSLAGDSWREQYF TGTGCCAGCAGTCTAGCGGGGGATAGTTGGCGCGAGCAGTACTTC . TRBV6-5 TRBD2 TRBJ2-7
CAISDTGAYNEQFF TGTGCCATCAGTGATACAGGGGCCTACAATGAGCAGTTCTTC . TRBV10-3 TRBD1 TRBJ2-1